Presented here are 25 T cell receptor beta chains from one specimen sequenced in a study of blood T cell repertoires in COVID-19. Here immunoSEQ multiplex PCR was the method, and the copy in TCRdb shows in-frame clones only, minus some. In the table there are 140,000 to 150,000 clones, about 88% of which are singletons. Material: peripheral blood. The receptor source for this set is a human donor with acute or convalescent COVID-19. The donor label of this sample is uncertain.

This chain uses TRBV18 with TRBJ2-1; 7 positions agree with TRBD2. The CDR3 runs 15 residues. Looked up from germline, CDR1 is KGHSH and CDR2 is LQKENI. The ends lost 5 bases at V and 8 bases at J; junction bases unmatched: 12. The CDR3 DNA is TGTGCCAGCTCAGTAGGGACGGCGGGGGTGGATGAGCAGTTCTTC. This gives the protein CASSVGTAGVDEQFF.

This clone was counted a few times. J is TRBJ1-6 and V is TRBV7-9; 12 bases are a match to TRBD1. The germline CDR1 and CDR2 sequences are SEHNR and FQNEAQ (reference sequence). V lost 8 bases, J lost 7 bases, and 6 bases stayed unmatched. This CDR3 is 15 amino acids long. In DNA, the CDR3 is TGTGCCAGCGTCGGGACAGGGGGCTACAATTCACCCCTCCACTTT. Residues: CASVGTGGYNSPLHF.

J is TRBJ1-5 and V is TRBV6-2 or TRBV6-3, with 7 bases identical to TRBD1. V lost 2 bases and J lost 4; bases outside the gene matches: 8. Germline V gene sequence: CDR1 MNHEY, CDR2 SVGEGT. CDR3 length: 16 amino acids. The CDR3 loop is CASSYRGTERNQPQHF. For the CDR3, the DNA is TGTGCCAGCAGTTACAGGGGGACAGAGCGGAATCAGCCCCAGCATTTT.

The rearrangement links TRBV6-5 to TRBJ1-1, with D unresolved. V lost 8 bases, J lost 3 bases, and 13 bases lay in between. This CDR3 spans 13 amino acids. Looked up from germline, CDR1 is MNHEY and CDR2 is SVGAGI. The CDR3, as DNA: TGTGCCAGCGGGCGGGGTATGGACACTGAAGCTTTCTTT. Translated: CASGRGMDTEAFF.

The chain links TRBV6-5 to TRBJ1-2; TRBD1 agrees at 8 bases. Losses at the gene ends were 7 bases for V and 5 bases for J; bases not matched to a gene: 9. Germline V gene lookup returns CDR1 MNHEY and CDR2 SVGAGI. The CDR3 spans 14 residues. CDR3 DNA sequence: TGTGCCAGCACCTCGGACAGGGCGGGTTATGGCTACACCTTC. This codes for CASTSDRAGYGYTF.

The chain employs TRBV30 and TRBJ1-1, with D perhaps TRBD1 (5 bases). The CDR3 sequence is 13 residues long. Germline V gene data show CDR1 as GTSNPN and CDR2 as SVGIG (reference sequence). Trimming took 2 bases from V and 1 from J, leaving 8 bases between them. The CDR3 region has the DNA TGTGCCTGGAGTCGGGGGGAGAACACTGAAGCTTTCTTT. It specifies CAWSRGENTEAFF.

As DNA, the CDR3 is TGTGCCACCAGTGATTCGCAGACAGGGGATCAGCCCCAGCATTTT. Its translation: CATSDSQTGDQPQHF. The J gene is TRBJ1-5, the V gene TRBV24-1; 8 bases are a match to TRBD1. From germline, CDR1 is KGHDR and CDR2 SFDVKD. The CDR3 covers 15 residues. Trimming took 2 bases from V and 5 from J; bases not matched to a gene: 4.

The genes are TRBV24-1 and TRBJ2-1; 8 bases are shared with TRBD2. V lost 3 bases to trimming and J lost 7 bases; unmatched junction nucleotides: 13. This CDR3 has 17 residues. Per germline, CDR1 KGHDR and CDR2 SFDVKD. The CDR3 nucleotides are TGTGCCACCAGTGATCTGAATAGCGGGGTATTTGAAAATGAGCAGTTCTTC. This codes for CATSDLNSGVFENEQFF.

The chain links TRBV9 to TRBJ2-5; D uncertain. CDR1 is SGDLS, CDR2 YYNGEE, per germline. The CDR3 is made up of 16 amino acids. Trimming removed 4 bases at V and 0 bases at J, with 16 bases between. CDR3 bases: TGTGCCAGCAGCCCCAACAGATTTACCCACCAAGAGACCCAGTACTTC. Amino acids: CASSPNRFTHQETQYF.

V is TRBV6-4 and J is TRBJ2-7; 8 nucleotides agree with TRBD1. Germline values: CDR1 MRHNA, CDR2 SNTAGT. The CDR3 spans 16 residues. With 0 bases clipped from V and 6 bases from J, the junction kept 10 bases outside the gene matches. The CDR3 loop reads CASSDSDLSGGCEQYV. In nucleotides, the CDR3 is TGTGCCAGCAGTGACTCGGATCTCTCAGGGGGCTGCGAGCAGTACGTC.

CDR3 sequence reads: CASSQILAGGPDEQFF. CDR3 nucleotide sequence: TGTGCCAGCAGCCAAATACTAGCGGGGGGGCCCGATGAGCAGTTCTTC. The chain joins TRBV5-4 to TRBJ2-1; 13 bases agree with TRBD2. The germline V gene encodes CDR1 SGHNT and CDR2 YYREEE (reference sequence). Germline trimming cut 4 bases from V and 8 bases from J; bases unmatched to any gene: 9. The length of the CDR3 is 16 residues.

V and J are TRBV11-2 and TRBJ2-1; no clear D. The V end lost 3 bases, the J end lost 5 bases, and 11 bases lay between the germline ends. Germline V gene data show CDR1 as SGHAT and CDR2 as FQNNGV. This CDR3 region has 14 residues. CDR3 sequence (DNA): TGTGCCAGCAGCTTCGTGGCCACCGACAATGAGCAGTTCTTC. Translation: CASSFVATDNEQFF.

The chain carries TRBV24-1 and TRBJ2-3; D is uncertain. The V gene lost 4 bases and the J gene lost 1 base, with 14 bases spanning the gap. CDR1 is KGHDR, CDR2 SFDVKD, per germline. The CDR3 extends over 16 amino acids. The CDR3 sequence is CATSDPSASGTDTQYF. The DNA of the CDR3 is TGTGCCACCAGTGACCCCTCAGCGTCAGGCACAGATACGCAGTATTTT.

The chain uses TRBV5-4 and TRBJ2-7; 8 bases line up with TRBD2. The CDR3 length is 15 residues. Germline-derived CDR1 and CDR2 are SGHNT and YYREEE (reference sequence). Trimming removed 3 bases from V and 2 bases from J; junction bases left unmatched: 7. CDR3 sequence: CASSSPGLGAYEQYF. The DNA for the CDR3 is TGTGCCAGCAGCTCGCCGGGACTAGGGGCCTACGAGCAGTACTTC.

This chain connects TRBV5-4 to TRBJ2-5; 10 bases are a match to TRBD2. The V gene's germline CDR1 is SGHNT and CDR2 YYREEE (reference sequence). This CDR3 has 16 amino acids. Germline trimming cut 0 bases from V and 4 bases from J; bases unmatched to any gene: 6. The CDR3 loop reads CASSLALAGEGETQYF. The CDR3 DNA follows: TGTGCCAGCAGCTTGGCCCTAGCGGGAGAAGGAGAGACCCAGTACTTC.

The chain uses TRBV27 and TRBJ1-2; a possible D gene is TRBD1 (6 bases). The CDR3 length is 14 residues. Germline V lookup: CDR1 MNHEY, CDR2 SMNVEV (reference sequence). V dropped 5 bases and J dropped 8 bases, with 18 bases sitting between them. The CDR3 coding sequence is TGTGCCAGCAGTATCACAGGGACGGTTAGCGGCTACACCTTC. It translates to CASSITGTVSGYTF.

The rearrangement uses TRBV11-1 and TRBJ2-3, with TRBD1 matching over 10 bases. The CDR3 consists of 16 residues. V gave up 4 bases and J gave up 4 bases; unmatched junction bases: 8. Germline CDR1 and CDR2: SGHAT and FQDESV (reference sequence). CDR3 nucleotides: TGTGCCAGCAGCTCCTCGACAGGGGGCTGGTCAGATACGCAGTATTTT. Translation: CASSSSTGGWSDTQYF.

V usage is TRBV11-2 and J usage is TRBJ2-5; D call uncertain. This CDR3 region has 16 residues. V lost 5 bases and J lost 5, with 21 bases in between. Germline V lookup: CDR1 SGHAT, CDR2 FQNNGV. CDR3 amino acids: CASSKTAAHGRETQYF. The CDR3 DNA follows: TGTGCCAGCAGCAAGACGGCGGCGCACGGCCGGGAGACCCAGTACTTC.

V and J are TRBV19 and TRBJ2-2; TRBD1 might be the D (6 bases). Germline values: CDR1 LNHDA, CDR2 SQIVND (reference sequence). The ends were cut back, 5 bases at V and 6 bases at J, with 10 bases in the middle. The CDR3 has 13 residues. CDR3 loop: CASSPQGSGELFF. CDR3 in DNA: TGTGCCAGTAGTCCTCAGGGGTCCGGGGAGCTGTTTTTT.

The chain recombines TRBV7-2 with TRBJ1-1, with D unclear. CDR3 length: 14 residues. The V end was cut by 5 bases, the J end by 0 bases, with 10 bases between. Germline CDR1 SGHTA, CDR2 FQGNSA. CDR3 in DNA: TGTGCCAGCAGCCAAGACACGTTGAACACTGAAGCTTTCTTT. Protein: CASSQDTLNTEAFF.

This clone was observed a single time. The V call is TRBV7-2, the J call TRBJ2-3; no firm D call. This CDR3 is 13 amino acids long. With 3 bases removed from V and 1 base from J, the gap between germline ends came to 5 bases. Per the germline V gene, CDR1 is SGHTA and CDR2 is FQGNSA. Here the CDR3 DNA reads TGTGCCAGCAGCTTCCAGGGCACAGATACGCAGTATTTT. Residues: CASSFQGTDTQYF.

The chain links TRBV30 to TRBJ1-2; the match to TRBD1 covers 8 bases. The germline V gene has CDR1 GTSNPN and CDR2 SVGIG (reference sequence). The CDR3 has 15 amino acids. V was clipped by 0 bases and J by 4 bases; unmatched bases: 7. The CDR3 loop reads CAWSVGQGAFYGYTF. The CDR3 nucleotides read TGTGCCTGGAGTGTGGGGCAGGGGGCTTTCTATGGCTACACCTTC.

CDR3 loop: CASRPAETGYGYTF. In nucleotides, the CDR3 is TGTGCCAGCAGACCTGCCGAGACAGGCTATGGCTACACCTTC. V usage is TRBV6-2 or TRBV6-3 and J usage is TRBJ1-2, with a tentative D call TRBD1 (6 bases). The CDR3 is made up of 14 amino acids. Trimming took 6 bases from V and 4 from J, leaving 15 bases between them. The germline CDR1 and CDR2 sequences are MNHEY and SVGEGT.

With respect to this clone: Other DNA sequences of this sample code for an identical CDR3. The J gene is TRBJ1-2, the V gene TRBV6-5; D possibly corresponds to TRBD1 (6 bases). From germline, CDR1 is MNHEY and CDR2 SVGAGI. The CDR3 has 11 amino acids. V was shortened by 6 bases and J by 4 bases, with 6 bases between the two germline ends. The CDR3 loop is CASRQGYGYTF. For the CDR3, the DNA is TGTGCCAGCAGACAGGGCTATGGCTACACCTTC.

The V and J genes are TRBV28 and TRBJ2-5; 8 positions agree with TRBD2. The CDR3 is made up of 15 amino acids. CDR1 MDHEN and CDR2 SYDVKM come from the germline V gene. The V segment lost 4 bases and the J segment 2 bases; nucleotides outside the gene matches: 6. The CDR3 sequence is CASSSSGGGQETQYF. The DNA of the CDR3 is TGTGCCAGCAGTTCATCGGGAGGGGGGCAAGAGACCCAGTACTTC.